The sequence of this T cell receptor beta chain was determined in a study of human T cells and chemical hapten exposure. TCRdb processed the RACE reads anew with MiXCR; each CDR3 protein has one entry. The sample holds 75,000 to 90,000 distinct CDR3 sequences; about 10% are singletons and the top ten take more than 4%. Time point noted: patch test 2, 6 weeks after DPC sensitization. Treatment meaning: therapeutic diphenylcyclopropenone sensitization with weekly scalp DPC. The authors' total RNA extraction used unfractionated whole blood. CDR3 length: 16 residues. V was trimmed by 1 base and J by 0 bases, leaving 12 bases between them. CDR1 ENHRY and CDR2 SYGVKD come from the germline V gene. This clonotype was found many times.

The clonotype originates from a woman in her fifties or sixties with alopecia areata. Some clones in this sample may be carry-over from other donors' samples. The chain is built from TRBV10-3 and TRBJ1-1, with D maybe TRBD1 (6 bases). The sample here was whole blood, taken in connection with sensitization to the hapten diphenylcyclopropenone (DPC). CDR3 nucleotides: TGTGCCATCAGTGAGTTTCCAGGGGAAATGAACACTGAAGCTTTCTTT. This gives the protein CAISEFPGEMNTEAFF.